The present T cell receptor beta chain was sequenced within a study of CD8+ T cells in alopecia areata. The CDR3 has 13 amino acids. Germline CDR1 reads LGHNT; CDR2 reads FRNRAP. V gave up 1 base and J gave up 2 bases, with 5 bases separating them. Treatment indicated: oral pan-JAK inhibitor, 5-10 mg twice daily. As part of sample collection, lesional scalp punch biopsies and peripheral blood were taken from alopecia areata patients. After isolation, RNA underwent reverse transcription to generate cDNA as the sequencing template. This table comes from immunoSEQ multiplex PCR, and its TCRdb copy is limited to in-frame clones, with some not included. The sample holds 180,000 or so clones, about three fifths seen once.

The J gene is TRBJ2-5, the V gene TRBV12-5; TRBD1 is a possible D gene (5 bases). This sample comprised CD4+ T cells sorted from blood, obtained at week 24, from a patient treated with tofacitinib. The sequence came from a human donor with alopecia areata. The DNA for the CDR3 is TGTGCTAGTGGTTTGGGACAGCAAGAGACCCAGTACTTC. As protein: CASGLGQQETQYF. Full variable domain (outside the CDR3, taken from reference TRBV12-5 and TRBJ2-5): DARVTQTPRHKVTEMGQEVTMRCQPILGHNTVFWYRQTMMQGLELLAYFRNRAPLDDSGMPKDRFSAEMPDATLATLKIQPSEPRDSAVYFCASGLGQQETQYFGPGTRLLVL.